The T cell receptor (beta chain) under discussion was sequenced for a study of blood T cell repertoires in COVID-19. Study at large: Samples taken during acute and convalescent COVID-19 were collected in the United States, Italy and Spain. The cDNA or gDNA used as material had been derived from T cells, B-cell-depleted T cells, or PBMCs.

The CDR3 runs to 18 residues. Germline-derived CDR1 and CDR2 are KGHSH and LQKENI. Between the trimmed V and J ends, which lost 3 bases and 0 bases, there was a span of 18 bases. Per the study methods: Nucleated cell counts were estimated from reference gene primer amplification. The protocol was immunoSEQ multiplex PCR, while the TCRdb copy is restricted to in-frame clones and leaves out a portion. D and trimming come from the DNA, and the V and J calls and clone size come from that table. Altogether a few hundred thousand clones are present, roughly 80% being singletons, with the ten largest covering 3.4%.

This receptor was identified in a woman aged 18-29 years with acute or convalescent COVID-19. Sequenced material: peripheral blood. This rearrangement joins TRBV18 to TRBJ2-1; D unclear. CDR3 sequence (DNA): TGTGCCAGCTCACCTTTCCTCCTGACGGAGAGCTCCTACAATGAGCAGTTCTTC. Its translation is CASSPFLLTESSYNEQFF.